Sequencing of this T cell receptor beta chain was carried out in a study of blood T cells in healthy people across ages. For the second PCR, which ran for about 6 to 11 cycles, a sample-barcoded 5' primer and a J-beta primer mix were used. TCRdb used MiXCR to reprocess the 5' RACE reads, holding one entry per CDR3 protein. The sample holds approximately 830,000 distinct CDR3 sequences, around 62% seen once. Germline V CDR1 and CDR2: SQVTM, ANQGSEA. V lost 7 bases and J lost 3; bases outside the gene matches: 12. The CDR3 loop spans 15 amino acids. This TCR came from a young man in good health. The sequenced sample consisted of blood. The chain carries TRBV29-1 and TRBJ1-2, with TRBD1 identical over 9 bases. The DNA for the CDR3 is TGCAGCGACGCGGACTACAGGGGGCCGGACTATGGCTACACCTTC. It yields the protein CSDADYRGPDYGYTF.